The T cell receptor beta chain described here comes from a study of regulatory T cells in long-lasting Graves disease. Whole-study results and caveats: Peripheral blood was the sole material, not thyroid tissue.

This clonotype was detected ten times or more. Its target is not known. Noted time point: newly diagnosed GD, antithyroid drugs for less than 3 months. After RNA was extracted from PBMCs, the TCR library was made from it. CDR1 is SGHRS, CDR2 YFSETQ, per germline. The CDR3 is 15 residues long. J gave up 9 bases and V 4 bases, and 11 bases lay outside the gene matches. To make TCR beta libraries, researchers used iRepertoire HTBI primers and Arm-PCR of CDR3 regions. TCRdb ran MiXCR on the multiplex PCR reads and lists one entry per CDR3 protein. The sample has around 500,000 distinct CDR3 sequences; 15% to 20% are singletons. The sample was also reused in another study, on T cells in Graves' hyperthyroidism and ophthalmopathy. That work adds: The authors deemed Graves' hyperthyroidism stable absent ophthalmopathy progression within 18 months. Onset of ophthalmopathy came a median around 6.5 months after the model predicted it.

The starting material was peripheral blood mononuclear cells (PBMCs), obtained at new diagnosis, from a patient treated with antithyroid drugs. The V gene is TRBV5-1, the J gene TRBJ2-1; 9 nucleotides align to TRBD2. This TCR was sampled from a woman aged 40 to 65 with Graves disease. Written as DNA, the CDR3 is TGCGCCAGCAGCCCTACTGGCGGGGGGGCTGGTGAGCAGTTCTTC. This translates into CASSPTGGGAGEQFF.